Given below is one T cell receptor beta chain in context. This clonotype was detected many times. Its antigen is still unknown. No base-level quality is on record; no much larger clone is a single base apart. For repertoire sequencing, the TCR beta CDR3 regions were amplified from RNA transcripts. A first-round RT-PCR used HTBI primers with the Qiagen OneStep RT-PCR kit, followed by a second-round multiplex PCR, size selection and purification. Libraries were sequenced on an Illumina HiSeq2000 using paired-end 100 bp reads. As for the authors' bioinformatics: SOAPnuke was used to process the reads, removing any read that contained adapters or uncalled bases, had a mean Phred below 15, or lacked an exact match to the constant primer or identifier. High-quality paired reads were merged with COPE v1.2.5. Each unique nucleotide sequence was treated as a clonotype, and MiTCR v1.1 was used to align the clonotypes to the IMGT TRB V, D and J references. The analysis was limited to V-J combinations with a frequency above 0.0001, which together covered 99% to 99.2% of repertoires. For each V-J combination, a TCR clonal expansion and chaos score was defined as F50 clonal expansion divided by the chaos observed in the TCRdist matrix. Welch's t-statistics and random forest were used to reduce features to about 13 V-J combinations, which were fed into a naive Bayes classifier. The similarity between thyroid and blood repertoires was quantified using the Morisita-Horn index. TCRdb reran the public reads through fastp at Q25 and MiXCR, keeping productive beta chains. Every distinct CDR3 protein forms one entry, paired with its most common genes and DNA. TCRdb, rather than the study authors, made the V and J calls. A total of around 43,000 distinct CDR3 sequences appear in this sample, 40% to 65% of them only once. Of the sample, more than 15% is held by the ten largest clones.

V trim: 5 bases; J trim: 5 bases; unmatched bases: 6. Reading the germline V gene gives CDR1 SGHAT and CDR2 FQNNGV. The CDR3 runs 15 residues from the cysteine to the phenylalanine. Of the read, only the CDR3 DNA is kept; its 45 bases are in frame from base 1. The ophthalmopathy patients had moderately to severely active disease, with a Clinical Activity Score of 3 or higher, a NOSPECS grade of 4 or higher, and a disease duration of less than 3 months. Patients were excluded if they had other autoimmune diseases, uncontrolled infections, pregnancy or lactation. Clinical symptoms, serum thyroxine, TRAb, thyroid ultrasound and orbital computed tomography were used for diagnosis. Using Ficoll-Paque density gradient centrifugation, PBMCs were isolated from 10 ml of fresh peripheral blood. Total RNA was extracted using Trizol reagent, and RNA quality was checked on an Agilent 2100 Bioanalyzer. This record belongs to a study of Graves' ophthalmopathy and Graves' hyperthyroidism (dated by TCRdb to between 2018 and 2020). Study-wide context: Peripheral blood was collected before any treatment was given, at the time of initial diagnosis. TCR beta repertoire signatures were used to distinguish Graves' ophthalmopathy from Graves' hyperthyroidism and to predict progression to ophthalmopathy. In total, some 140 blood samples were TCR-sequenced: 40 to 45 ophthalmopathy, some 72 hyperthyroidism and 17 hyperthyroidism-to-ophthalmopathy patients. To explore V-J signatures that distinguish ophthalmopathy from hyperthyroidism, a discovery set of 100 patients was enrolled, made up of roughly 41 with ophthalmopathy and some 56 with stable hyperthyroidism. An independent validation cohort comprised roughly 20 hyperthyroidism patients and around 16 patients who later progressed from hyperthyroidism to ophthalmopathy. In roughly 6 hyperthyroidism patients, the T-cell repertoire of thyroid tissue was compared with the T-cell repertoire of blood. Following sample collection, hyperthyroidism patients were given methimazole at a starting dose of 30 mg daily, and ophthalmopathy patients were given high-dose intravenous methylprednisolone.

Points the paper makes about the study in general: In validation, the model predicted ophthalmopathy progression with less than 71% sensitivity and about 77% specificity; roughly eleven predicted patients were CT-confirmed with GO in a median of around 6.5 months. No statistical method was used to set the sample size in advance, and the investigators knew which group each participant was assigned to. Ophthalmopathy was separated from stable hyperthyroidism by the 13-signature model with 87.88% sensitivity and roughly 83% specificity in cross-validation and with 80%/75% in the test set. Most of the expanded thyroid clonotypes with a frequency above 0.001 were also detected in blood, and it was suggested that the thyroid immune response may be reflected by blood repertoires.

Specimen: peripheral blood. The sequence joins TRBV11-2 to TRBJ1-4; a stretch of 9 junction bases matches TRBD1. The sequence derives from an adult man with Graves' ophthalmopathy. Here is the DNA: TGTGCCAGCAGCACCGCCGGGACAGGGAATGAAAAACTGTTTTTT. It translates as CASSTAGTGNEKLFF.